Listed below are T cell receptor beta chains from one sample, sequenced in a study of Ad26.COV2.S vaccination and SARS-CoV-2 variants. Assay: immunoSEQ multiplex PCR; the TCRdb copy retains only in-frame clones and omits some. The sample consists of approximately 150,000 clones, 75% to 90% of them appearing once. The specimen was peripheral blood, collected after recovery from COVID-19. Receptor source: a human donor who had recovered from COVID-19. The CDR3 runs from the conserved cysteine through the conserved F or W. The D gene is left open where the match is weak. Only part of the rows carry a size: once, few, many, or a class if the clone is expanded.

clone size,J gene,V gene,D gene,CDR3 protein,CDR3 DNA
.,TRBJ1-2,TRBV6-5,.,CASSYGAYYGYTF,TGTGCCAGCAGTTACGGGGCGTACTATGGCTACACCTTC
.,TRBJ2-1,TRBV5-6,TRBD1,CASSLGTGLQFF,TGTGCCAGCAGCCTGGGGACAGGGTTGCAGTTCTTC
once,TRBJ1-5,TRBV4-1,.,CASSPGQTANQPQHF,TGCGCCAGCAGCCCTGGACAGACTGCTAATCAGCCCCAGCATTTT
.,TRBJ2-4,TRBV15,TRBD2,CATSARTSVGIQYF,TGTGCCACCAGCGCCCGGACTAGCGTTGGCATTCAGTACTTC
.,TRBJ2-5,TRBV5-1,.,CASSWKSTDQETQYF,TGCGCCAGCAGCTGGAAGAGCACCGACCAAGAGACCCAGTACTTC
.,TRBJ2-1,TRBV6-2/TRBV6-3,TRBD1,CASSLLGQGSGEQFF,TGTGCCAGCAGTTTATTGGGACAGGGAAGTGGGGAGCAGTTCTTC
few,TRBJ2-3,TRBV11-3,.,CASSLGSLASSSTDTQYF,TGTGCCAGCAGCTTAGGCTCCCTAGCGTCTTCTAGCACAGATACGCAGTATTTT
.,TRBJ1-6,TRBV4-1,.,CASSQGISNSPLHF,TGCGCCAGCAGCCAAGGGATATCAAATTCACCCCTCCACTTT
.,TRBJ2-5,TRBV7-9,.,CASGSETQYF,TGTGCCAGCGGGTCGGAGACCCAGTACTTC
.,TRBJ2-3,TRBV28,.,CASSFYSHTDTQYF,TGTGCCAGCAGTTTTTACAGCCACACAGATACGCAGTATTTT
.,TRBJ2-1,TRBV11-2,TRBD1,CASSLQGDRIYNEQFF,TGTGCCAGCAGCTTACAAGGGGACAGGATCTACAATGAGCAGTTCTTC
.,TRBJ1-1,TRBV20-1,.,CSAWGNTEAFF,TGCAGTGCTTGGGGGAACACTGAAGCTTTCTTT
.,TRBJ1-2,TRBV7-2,TRBD1,CASSPSGQGDYGYTF,TGTGCCAGCAGCCCATCGGGACAGGGGGACTATGGCTACACCTTC
.,TRBJ2-5,TRBV23-1,.,CASMGTEPGETQYF,TGCGCCAGCATGGGGACCGAACCTGGAGAGACCCAGTACTTC
.,TRBJ2-7,TRBV6-6,TRBD1,CASSYEGGWGEQYF,TGTGCCAGCAGTTACGAAGGGGGCTGGGGGGAGCAGTACTTC
.,TRBJ2-4,TRBV7-8,TRBD2,CASSPRGERELAKNIQYF,TGTGCCAGCAGCCCGCGTGGGGAGCGGGAGCTAGCCAAAAACATTCAGTACTTC
.,TRBJ1-1,TRBV6-2/TRBV6-3,.,CASSYTGGTEAFF,TGTGCCAGCAGTTACACCGGTGGCACTGAAGCTTTCTTT
.,TRBJ1-1,TRBV12-3/TRBV12-4,.,CASAFPGRGEAFF,TGTGCCAGCGCCTTTCCGGGTCGTGGTGAAGCTTTCTTT
once,TRBJ2-7,TRBV7-2,.,CASSFAASGTSGEQYF,TGTGCCAGCAGCTTTGCCGCGTCCGGGACTTCGGGGGAGCAGTACTTC
.,TRBJ1-1,TRBV5-1,.,CASSQLGQNTEAFF,TGCGCCAGCAGCCAGCTCGGACAGAACACTGAAGCTTTCTTT
.,TRBJ1-2,TRBV28,.,CASSPSGGYTF,TGTGCCAGCAGTCCCTCCGGGGGCTACACCTTC
.,TRBJ1-4,TRBV6-5,.,CASSTTKGANEKLFF,TGTGCCAGCAGTACTACAAAAGGGGCTAATGAAAAACTGTTTTTT
.,TRBJ2-5,TRBV19,TRBD2,CASSIVPLAGLKETQYF,TGTGCCAGTAGTATAGTTCCACTAGCGGGGCTAAAAGAGACCCAGTACTTC
.,TRBJ2-7,TRBV12-3/TRBV12-4,.,CASSFLGRYEQYF,TGTGCCAGCAGTTTTCTGGGGCGGTACGAGCAGTACTTC
.,TRBJ2-1,TRBV14,.,CASSRHSGVPYNEQFF,TGTGCCAGCAGCCGACACTCAGGGGTCCCCTACAATGAGCAGTTCTTC
few,TRBJ1-6,TRBV5-5,TRBD1,CASSSGTVNSPLHF,TGTGCCAGCAGCTCCGGGACAGTTAATTCACCCCTCCACTTT
few,TRBJ2-2,TRBV6-6,TRBD1,CASSRPRTGAMGELFF,TGTGCCAGCAGTCGACCACGGACAGGCGCGATGGGGGAGCTGTTTTTT
.,TRBJ1-1,TRBV7-6,.,CASSLAAVGQGRGTEAFF,TGTGCCAGCAGCTTAGCCGCAGTGGGGCAGGGGCGAGGAACTGAAGCTTTCTTT
.,TRBJ2-1,TRBV28,.,CASSPWAVTYNEQFF,TGTGCCAGCAGTCCTTGGGCGGTGACCTACAATGAGCAGTTCTTC
.,TRBJ2-3,TRBV7-9,.,CASSADLASSTDTQYF,TGTGCCAGCAGCGCCGATCTAGCGAGTAGCACAGATACGCAGTATTTT
.,TRBJ1-5,TRBV18,.,CASSPTRNRPQHF,TGTGCCAGCTCACCAACGAGGAATCGGCCCCAGCATTTT
.,TRBJ1-2,TRBV28,.,CASSSWGLDIYGYTF,TGTGCCAGCAGTTCTTGGGGGCTTGACATCTATGGCTACACCTTC
.,TRBJ1-2,TRBV7-4,TRBD1,CARPHRQGGYGYTF,TGTGCCAGACCCCATCGACAGGGCGGCTATGGCTACACCTTC
few,TRBJ1-5,TRBV2,.,CASSGRGTASNQPQHF,TGTGCCAGCAGTGGCCGGGGGACGGCTAGCAATCAGCCCCAGCATTTT
.,TRBJ2-1,TRBV7-9,TRBD1,CASTLYGTGVYNEQFF,TGTGCCAGCACCTTATACGGGACAGGGGTGTACAATGAGCAGTTCTTC
.,TRBJ2-1,TRBV6-2/TRBV6-3,.,CASSYWGNEQFF,TGTGCCAGCAGTTACTGGGGGAATGAGCAGTTCTTC
.,TRBJ2-1,TRBV19,TRBD2,CASSIQLAGASVYNEQFF,TGTGCCAGTAGTATCCAACTAGCGGGGGCCAGTGTATACAATGAGCAGTTCTTC
.,TRBJ2-5,TRBV7-9,TRBD2,CASSRTSGRETQYF,TGTGCCAGCAGCCGGACTAGCGGTAGAGAGACCCAGTACTTC
.,TRBJ1-3,TRBV9,.,CASSPRPDRLVSGNTIYF,TGTGCCAGCAGCCCAAGACCAGACAGACTAGTCTCTGGAAACACCATATATTTT
.,TRBJ2-5,TRBV6-2/TRBV6-3,.,CASSLTGETQYF,TGTGCCAGCAGCCTGACAGGCGAGACCCAGTACTTC
few,TRBJ1-1,TRBV2,.,CASRTAMNTEAFF,TGTGCCAGCCGGACAGCTATGAACACTGAAGCTTTCTTT
.,TRBJ2-5,TRBV18,.,CASSPRRAEETQYF,TGTGCCAGCTCACCGAGGCGGGCCGAAGAGACCCAGTACTTC
.,TRBJ2-1,TRBV3-1/TRBV3-2,.,CASSQVSNEQFF,TGTGCCAGCAGCCAAGTCTCCAATGAGCAGTTCTTC
many,TRBJ2-5,TRBV5-1,.,CASSVNDRTAGQETQYF,TGCGCCAGCAGCGTAAACGACAGAACGGCGGGGCAAGAGACCCAGTACTTC
.,TRBJ2-7,TRBV7-9,.,CASSPVGGRGEQYF,TGTGCCAGCAGCCCCGTCGGGGGCCGAGGCGAGCAGTACTTC
.,TRBJ2-5,TRBV7-9,.,CASSPTWTVQETQYF,TGTGCCAGCAGCCCGACTTGGACAGTTCAAGAGACCCAGTACTTC
few,TRBJ1-1,TRBV27,.,CASSGPQERRRAFF,TGTGCCAGCAGTGGACCTCAGGAACGGCGACGAGCTTTCTTT
.,TRBJ1-2,TRBV7-2,.,CASSLRQSNYGYTF,TGTGCCAGCAGCCTTCGACAGTCTAACTATGGCTACACCTTC
.,TRBJ1-6,TRBV11-2,.,CASSLEETLHF,TGTGCCAGCAGCTTAGAGGAGACCCTCCACTTT
.,TRBJ2-7,TRBV6-1,TRBD1,CASSEDRGRSYEQYF,TGTGCCAGCAGTGAGGACAGGGGAAGATCCTACGAGCAGTACTTC
.,TRBJ1-2,TRBV28,.,CASAAANYGYTF,TGTGCCAGTGCAGCCGCCAACTATGGCTACACCTTC
.,TRBJ1-3,TRBV11-2,.,CAIPLLDSGNTIYF,TGTGCCATCCCCTTACTAGACTCTGGAAACACCATATATTTT